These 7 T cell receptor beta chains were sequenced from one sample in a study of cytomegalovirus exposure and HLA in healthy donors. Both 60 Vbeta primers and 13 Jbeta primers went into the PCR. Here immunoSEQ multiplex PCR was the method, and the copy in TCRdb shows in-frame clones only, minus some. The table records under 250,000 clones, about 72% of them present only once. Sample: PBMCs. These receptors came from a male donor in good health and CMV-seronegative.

The CDR3 DNA reads as TGTGCCAGTAGTACTCCTAGGGGAGGACTTACATACAATGAGCAGTTCTTC. Translated: CASSTPRGGLTYNEQFF. The chain recombines TRBV19 with TRBJ2-1, with D tentatively TRBD2 (6 bases). Looked up from germline, CDR1 is LNHDA and CDR2 is SQIVND (reference sequence). The length of the CDR3 is 17 residues. V lost 4 bases, J lost 4 bases, and 20 bases lay in between.

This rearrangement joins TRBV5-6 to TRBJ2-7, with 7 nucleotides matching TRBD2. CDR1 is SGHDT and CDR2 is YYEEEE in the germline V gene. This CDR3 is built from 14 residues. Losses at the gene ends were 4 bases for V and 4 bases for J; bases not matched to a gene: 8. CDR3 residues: CASSGGGLGYEQYF. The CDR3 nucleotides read TGTGCCAGCAGCGGGGGGGGGTTGGGGTACGAGCAGTACTTC. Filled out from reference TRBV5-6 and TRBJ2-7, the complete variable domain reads DAGVTQSPTHLIKTRGQQVTLRCSPKSGHDTVSWYQQALGQGPQFIFQYYEEEERQRGNFPDRFSGHQFPNYSSELNVNALLLGDSALYLCASSGGGLGYEQYFGPGTRLTVT.

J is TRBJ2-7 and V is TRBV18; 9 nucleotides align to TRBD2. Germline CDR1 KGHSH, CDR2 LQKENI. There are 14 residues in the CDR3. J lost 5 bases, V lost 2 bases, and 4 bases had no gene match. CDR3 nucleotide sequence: TGTGCCAGCTCACCAGCGGGAGGGCTCGACGAGCAGTACTTC. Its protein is CASSPAGGLDEQYF. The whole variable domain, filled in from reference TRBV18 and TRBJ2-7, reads NAGVMQNPRHLVRRRGQEARLRCSPMKGHSHVYWYRQLPEEGLKFMVYLQKENIIDESGMPKERFSAEFPKEGPSILRIQQVVRGDSAAYFCASSPAGGLDEQYFGPGTRLTVT.

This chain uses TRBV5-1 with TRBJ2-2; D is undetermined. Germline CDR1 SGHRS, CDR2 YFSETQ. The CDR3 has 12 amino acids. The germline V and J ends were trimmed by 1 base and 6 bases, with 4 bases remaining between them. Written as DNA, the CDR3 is TGCGCCAGCAGCTTGTATTCCGGGGAGCTGTTTTTT. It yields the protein CASSLYSGELFF.

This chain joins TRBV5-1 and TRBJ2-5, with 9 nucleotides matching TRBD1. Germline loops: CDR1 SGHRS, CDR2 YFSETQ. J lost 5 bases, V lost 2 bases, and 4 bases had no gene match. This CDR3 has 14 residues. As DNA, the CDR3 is TGCGCCAGCAGCTTCGGGACAGGGAGTGAGACCCAGTACTTC. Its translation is CASSFGTGSETQYF. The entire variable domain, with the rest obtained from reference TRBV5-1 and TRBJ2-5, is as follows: KAGVTQTPRYLIKTRGQQVTLSCSPISGHRSVSWYQQTPGQGLQFLFEYFSETQRNKGNFPGRFSGRQFSNSRSEMNVSTLELGDSALYLCASSFGTGSETQYFGPGTRLLVL.

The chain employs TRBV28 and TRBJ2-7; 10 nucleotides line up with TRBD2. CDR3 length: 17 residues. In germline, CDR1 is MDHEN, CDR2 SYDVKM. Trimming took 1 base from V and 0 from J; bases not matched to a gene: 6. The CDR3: CASSLFERTSGSYEQYF. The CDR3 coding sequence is TGTGCCAGCAGTTTATTTGAAAGGACTAGCGGCTCCTACGAGCAGTACTTC.

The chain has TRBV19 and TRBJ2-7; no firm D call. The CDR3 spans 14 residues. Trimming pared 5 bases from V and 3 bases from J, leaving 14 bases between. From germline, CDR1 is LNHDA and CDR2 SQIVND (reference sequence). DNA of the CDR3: TGTGCCAGTAGTGCCTCCGGGTCTGTCTACGAGCAGTACTTC. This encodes CASSASGSVYEQYF.